The clone carrying this TCR beta chain was counted ten times or more. V lost 4 bases to trimming and J lost 4 bases, with 10 bases between them. The germline V gene encodes CDR1 SGDLS and CDR2 YYNGEE. The CDR3 has 13 amino acids. This sample is part of a study of blood T cell repertoires in COVID-19. Repertoires were generated with immunoSEQ multiplex PCR, while TCRdb's copy carries only in-frame clones and drops some. Of about 380,000 clones listed, around 89% are singletons. The TCR comes from a woman aged 18-29 years who had recovered from COVID-19. Sequenced material: PBMCs or T cells enriched from blood (not recorded which). J is TRBJ2-3 and V is TRBV9; D is ambiguous. The CDR3 DNA reads TGTGCCAGCAGCCCTCAGGTTGCAGATACGCAGTATTTT. It is translated as CASSPQVADTQYF. Full variable domain (outside the CDR3, taken from reference TRBV9 and TRBJ2-3): DSGVTQTPKHLITATGQRVTLRCSPRSGDLSVYWYQQSLDQGLQFLIQYYNGEERAKGNILERFSAQQFPDLHSELNLSSLELGDSALYFCASSPQVADTQYFGPGTRLTVL.